This is a list of T cell receptor beta chains from one sample in a study of T cell responses to AZD1222 COVID-19 vaccine. Using immunoSEQ multiplex PCR, the repertoire was profiled, and TCRdb retains in-frame clones only, with some absent. The sample has roughly 60,000 clones, around 90% seen once. Sequencing was performed on peripheral blood, taken on day 0 of AZD1222 vaccination. These TCRs come from an adult in good health. The CDR3 runs from the conserved cysteine through the conserved F or W. Each record gives: V gene, clone size, J gene, D gene, CDR3 DNA, CDR3 protein. D genes are given only for firm matches. Only part of the rows carry a size: once, few, many, or a class if the clone is expanded.

v_gene: TRBV21-1
abundance: NA
j_gene: TRBJ1-2
d_gene: NA
CDR3nt: TGTGCCAGCAGCAGGGGGACAGCCTGGAATGGCTACACCTTC
CDR3aa: CASSRGTAWNGYTF

v_gene: TRBV7-8
abundance: NA
j_gene: TRBJ1-3
d_gene: TRBD1
CDR3nt: TGTGCCAGCAGCTCCTGGGGGACAGGGGCTGGAAACACCATATATTTT
CDR3aa: CASSSWGTGAGNTIYF

v_gene: TRBV2
abundance: NA
j_gene: TRBJ2-2
d_gene: TRBD2
CDR3nt: TGTGCCAGCAGCGAAGGTAGCGGGAGGAACACCGGGGAGCTGTTTTTT
CDR3aa: CASSEGSGRNTGELFF

v_gene: TRBV30
abundance: NA
j_gene: TRBJ1-1
d_gene: TRBD1
CDR3nt: TGTGCCTGGAAATTTGGACAGGGGGTCTCTGAAGCTTTCTTT
CDR3aa: CAWKFGQGVSEAFF

v_gene: TRBV6-6
abundance: NA
j_gene: TRBJ1-5
d_gene: NA
CDR3nt: TGTGCCAGCAGTTACGGGGACAATAGCAATCAGCCCCAGCATTTT
CDR3aa: CASSYGDNSNQPQHF

v_gene: TRBV2
abundance: NA
j_gene: TRBJ2-3
d_gene: TRBD2
CDR3nt: TGTGCCAGCAGTCTAGCGGGGGTCACAGATACGCAGTATTTT
CDR3aa: CASSLAGVTDTQYF

v_gene: TRBV29-1
abundance: once
j_gene: TRBJ1-2
d_gene: TRBD1
CDR3nt: TGCAGCGTTGAAGATAACAGGGGAGGAGGCTACACCTTC
CDR3aa: CSVEDNRGGGYTF

v_gene: TRBV18
abundance: NA
j_gene: TRBJ1-2
d_gene: NA
CDR3nt: TGTGCCAGCTCACCAAAGATAACAGACGGCTACACCTTC
CDR3aa: CASSPKITDGYTF

v_gene: TRBV6-5
abundance: NA
j_gene: TRBJ1-1
d_gene: TRBD1
CDR3nt: TGTGCCAGCAGAAAACAGGGGATAGGGAACCAAGCTTTCTTT
CDR3aa: CASRKQGIGNQAFF

v_gene: TRBV2
abundance: NA
j_gene: TRBJ1-2
d_gene: NA
CDR3nt: TGTGCCAGCAGCCAGGGTAGGGAGGGCTACACCTTC
CDR3aa: CASSQGREGYTF

v_gene: TRBV5-1
abundance: NA
j_gene: TRBJ1-1
d_gene: NA
CDR3nt: TGCGCCAGCAGCTTGCAGGGTCCCGATCGGAACACTGAAGCTTTCTTT
CDR3aa: CASSLQGPDRNTEAFF

v_gene: TRBV11-1
abundance: once
j_gene: TRBJ1-1
d_gene: TRBD1
CDR3nt: TGTGCCAGCAGCTTAATCGACAGGGCTGAAGCTTTCTTT
CDR3aa: CASSLIDRAEAFF

v_gene: TRBV27
abundance: NA
j_gene: TRBJ2-1
d_gene: NA
CDR3nt: TGTGCCAGCAGTTGGGACAACTACAATGAGCAGTTCTTC
CDR3aa: CASSWDNYNEQFF

v_gene: TRBV6-5
abundance: NA
j_gene: TRBJ1-6
d_gene: NA
CDR3nt: TGTGCCAGCAGGACAGCAGGGTCGGTAAATTCACCCCTCCACTTT
CDR3aa: CASRTAGSVNSPLHF

v_gene: TRBV3-1/TRBV3-2
abundance: NA
j_gene: TRBJ2-7
d_gene: TRBD1
CDR3nt: TGTGCCAGCAGCAAAAGACAGGGCGGCGAGCAGTACTTC
CDR3aa: CASSKRQGGEQYF

v_gene: TRBV5-1
abundance: NA
j_gene: TRBJ2-7
d_gene: TRBD1
CDR3nt: TGCGCCAGCAGCCCCGGGACAGGGTTAGAGCAGTACTTC
CDR3aa: CASSPGTGLEQYF

v_gene: TRBV11-1
abundance: NA
j_gene: TRBJ1-1
d_gene: NA
CDR3nt: TGTGCCAGCAGCTTGGCCCTTTACACTGAAGCTTTCTTT
CDR3aa: CASSLALYTEAFF

v_gene: TRBV3-1/TRBV3-2
abundance: NA
j_gene: TRBJ1-2
d_gene: NA
CDR3nt: TGTGCCAGCAGCCAAGAAGGGTCTGGCTACACCTTC
CDR3aa: CASSQEGSGYTF

v_gene: TRBV20-1
abundance: NA
j_gene: TRBJ2-1
d_gene: NA
CDR3nt: TGCAGTGCTAGAGATTCAGAGTGGTTGTTCTTC
CDR3aa: CSARDSEWLFF

v_gene: TRBV28
abundance: NA
j_gene: TRBJ2-6
d_gene: TRBD1
CDR3nt: TGTGCCAGCTCACAGGGGGGCTCCGGGGCCAACGTCCTGACTTTC
CDR3aa: CASSQGGSGANVLTF

v_gene: TRBV5-1
abundance: NA
j_gene: TRBJ1-1
d_gene: NA
CDR3nt: TGCGCCAGCAGCTTGCGGCCAGACATGAACACTGAAGCTTTCTTT
CDR3aa: CASSLRPDMNTEAFF

v_gene: TRBV3-1/TRBV3-2
abundance: once
j_gene: TRBJ1-1
d_gene: NA
CDR3nt: TGTGCCAGCAGCCAACATACCGGGACCACTGAAGCTTTCTTT
CDR3aa: CASSQHTGTTEAFF

v_gene: TRBV19
abundance: once
j_gene: TRBJ1-5
d_gene: TRBD1
CDR3nt: TGTGCCAGTAGTATAACGGCAGGGGGAGGCCAGCCCCAGCATTTT
CDR3aa: CASSITAGGGQPQHF

v_gene: TRBV4-2
abundance: NA
j_gene: TRBJ2-7
d_gene: NA
CDR3nt: TGTGCCAGCAGCCAAGGTATTGGGACGAGCTCCTACGAGCAGTACTTC
CDR3aa: CASSQGIGTSSYEQYF

v_gene: TRBV15
abundance: NA
j_gene: TRBJ1-2
d_gene: NA
CDR3nt: TGTGCCACCAGCAGAGGCGGCAGTTCTAACTATGGCTACACCTTC
CDR3aa: CATSRGGSSNYGYTF

v_gene: TRBV6-1
abundance: NA
j_gene: TRBJ2-5
d_gene: NA
CDR3nt: TGTGCCAGCAGTGAAGCAGGGCACGACTTGGGGGAGACCCAGTACTTC
CDR3aa: CASSEAGHDLGETQYF

v_gene: TRBV30
abundance: NA
j_gene: TRBJ1-4
d_gene: NA
CDR3nt: TGTGCCGGAGCGACGGGGAATGAAAAACTGTTTTTT
CDR3aa: CAGATGNEKLFF

v_gene: TRBV14
abundance: NA
j_gene: TRBJ1-1
d_gene: NA
CDR3nt: TGTGCCAGCAGCCCGATCAATTGGCGGGGGAGATGGAACACTGAAGCTTTCTTT
CDR3aa: CASSPINWRGRWNTEAFF

v_gene: TRBV18
abundance: NA
j_gene: TRBJ1-1
d_gene: NA
CDR3nt: TGTGCCAGCTCAAAGGACAGTTTCTCTGAAGCTTTCTTT
CDR3aa: CASSKDSFSEAFF

v_gene: TRBV19
abundance: NA
j_gene: TRBJ1-1
d_gene: NA
CDR3nt: TGTGCCAGTAGTTCTTTGCAGACGATTGAAGCTTTCTTT
CDR3aa: CASSSLQTIEAFF

v_gene: TRBV10-3
abundance: NA
j_gene: TRBJ1-1
d_gene: NA
CDR3nt: TGTGCCATCAGTGCAGGGGCGAACACTGAAGCTTTCTTT
CDR3aa: CAISAGANTEAFF

v_gene: TRBV12-3/TRBV12-4
abundance: NA
j_gene: TRBJ2-2
d_gene: NA
CDR3nt: TGTGCCAGCAGTGCGTTTAACACCGGGGAGCTGTTTTTT
CDR3aa: CASSAFNTGELFF

v_gene: TRBV6-1
abundance: NA
j_gene: TRBJ1-2
d_gene: NA
CDR3nt: TGTGCCAGCAGTGAATCGGCGGGTGTGTGGGGGTATGGCTACACCTTC
CDR3aa: CASSESAGVWGYGYTF

v_gene: TRBV6-5
abundance: NA
j_gene: TRBJ1-4
d_gene: TRBD1
CDR3nt: TGTGCCAGCCGTTCCGGGACAGTGAATAATGAAAAACTGTTTTTT
CDR3aa: CASRSGTVNNEKLFF

v_gene: TRBV5-5
abundance: few
j_gene: TRBJ1-1
d_gene: NA
CDR3nt: TGTGCCAGCAGCCTCCGGGAGGGGTTTATGAACACTGAAGCTTTCTTT
CDR3aa: CASSLREGFMNTEAFF

v_gene: TRBV18
abundance: NA
j_gene: TRBJ1-5
d_gene: NA
CDR3nt: TGTGCCAGCTCCGTCTACCGGGACGCCGGCGGCAATCAGCCCCAGCATTTT
CDR3aa: CASSVYRDAGGNQPQHF